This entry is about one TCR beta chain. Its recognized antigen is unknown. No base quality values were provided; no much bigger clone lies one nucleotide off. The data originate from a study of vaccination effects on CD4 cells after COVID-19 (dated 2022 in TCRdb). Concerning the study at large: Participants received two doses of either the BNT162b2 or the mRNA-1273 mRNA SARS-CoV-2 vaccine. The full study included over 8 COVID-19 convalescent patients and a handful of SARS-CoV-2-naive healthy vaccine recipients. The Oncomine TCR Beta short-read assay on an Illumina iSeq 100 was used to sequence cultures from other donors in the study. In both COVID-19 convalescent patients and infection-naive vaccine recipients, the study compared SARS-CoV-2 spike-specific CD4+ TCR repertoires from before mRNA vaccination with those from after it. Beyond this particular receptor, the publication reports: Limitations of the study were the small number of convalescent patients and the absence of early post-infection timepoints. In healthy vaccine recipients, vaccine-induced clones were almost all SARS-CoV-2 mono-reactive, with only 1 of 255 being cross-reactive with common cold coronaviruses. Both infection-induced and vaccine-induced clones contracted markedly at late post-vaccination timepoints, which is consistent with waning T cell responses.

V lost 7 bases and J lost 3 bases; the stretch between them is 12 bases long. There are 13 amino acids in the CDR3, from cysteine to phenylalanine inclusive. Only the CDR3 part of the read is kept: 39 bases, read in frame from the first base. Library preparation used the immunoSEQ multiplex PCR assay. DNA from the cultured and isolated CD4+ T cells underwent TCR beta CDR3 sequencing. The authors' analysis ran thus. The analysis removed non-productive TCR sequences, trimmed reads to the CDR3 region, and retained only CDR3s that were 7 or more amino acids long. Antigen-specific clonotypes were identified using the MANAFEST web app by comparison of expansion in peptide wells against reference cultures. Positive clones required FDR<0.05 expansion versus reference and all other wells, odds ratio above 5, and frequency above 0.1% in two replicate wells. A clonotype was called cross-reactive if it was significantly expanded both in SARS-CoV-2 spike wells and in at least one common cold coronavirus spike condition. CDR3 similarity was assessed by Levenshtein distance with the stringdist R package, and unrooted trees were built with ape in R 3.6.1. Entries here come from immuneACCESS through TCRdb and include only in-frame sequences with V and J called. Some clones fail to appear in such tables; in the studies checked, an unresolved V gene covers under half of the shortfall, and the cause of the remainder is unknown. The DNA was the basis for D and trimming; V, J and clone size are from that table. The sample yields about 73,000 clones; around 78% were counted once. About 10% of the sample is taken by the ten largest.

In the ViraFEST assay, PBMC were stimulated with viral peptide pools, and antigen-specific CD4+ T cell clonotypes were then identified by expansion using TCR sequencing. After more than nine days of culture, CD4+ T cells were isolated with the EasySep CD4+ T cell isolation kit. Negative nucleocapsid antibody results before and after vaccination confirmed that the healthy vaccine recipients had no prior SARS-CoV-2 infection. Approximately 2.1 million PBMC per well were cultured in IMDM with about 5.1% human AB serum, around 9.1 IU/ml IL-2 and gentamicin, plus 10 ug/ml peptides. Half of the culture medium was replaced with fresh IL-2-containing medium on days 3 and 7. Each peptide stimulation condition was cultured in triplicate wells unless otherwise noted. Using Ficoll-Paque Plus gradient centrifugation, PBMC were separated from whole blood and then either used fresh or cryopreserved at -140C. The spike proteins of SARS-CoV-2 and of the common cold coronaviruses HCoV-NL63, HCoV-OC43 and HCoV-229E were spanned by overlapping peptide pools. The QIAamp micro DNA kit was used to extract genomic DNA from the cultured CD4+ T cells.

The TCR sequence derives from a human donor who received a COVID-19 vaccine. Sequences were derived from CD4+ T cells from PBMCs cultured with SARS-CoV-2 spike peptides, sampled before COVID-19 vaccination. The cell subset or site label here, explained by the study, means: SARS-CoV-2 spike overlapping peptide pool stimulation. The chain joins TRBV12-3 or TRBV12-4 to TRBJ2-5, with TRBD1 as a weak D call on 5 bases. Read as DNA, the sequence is TGTGCCAGCAAATTCTTCAGGGAAGAGACCCAGTACTTC. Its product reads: CASKFFREETQYF.